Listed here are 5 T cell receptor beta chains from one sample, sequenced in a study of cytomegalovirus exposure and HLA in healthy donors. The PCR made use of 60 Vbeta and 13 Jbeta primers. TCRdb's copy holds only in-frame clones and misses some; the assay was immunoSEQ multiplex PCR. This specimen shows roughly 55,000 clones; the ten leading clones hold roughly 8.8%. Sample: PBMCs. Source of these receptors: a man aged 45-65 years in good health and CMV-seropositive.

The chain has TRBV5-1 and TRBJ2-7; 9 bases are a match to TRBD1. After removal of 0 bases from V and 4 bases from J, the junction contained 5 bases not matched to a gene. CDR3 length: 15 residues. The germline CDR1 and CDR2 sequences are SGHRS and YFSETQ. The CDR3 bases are TGCGCCAGCAGCTTGGACAGGGGGCGTCCGTACGAGCAGTACTTC. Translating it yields CASSLDRGRPYEQYF.

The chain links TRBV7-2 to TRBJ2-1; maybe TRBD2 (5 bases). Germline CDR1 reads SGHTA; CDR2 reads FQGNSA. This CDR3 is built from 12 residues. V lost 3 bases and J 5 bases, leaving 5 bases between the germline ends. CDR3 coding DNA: TGTGCCAGCAGCTTCGGGGACAATGAGCAGTTCTTC. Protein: CASSFGDNEQFF.

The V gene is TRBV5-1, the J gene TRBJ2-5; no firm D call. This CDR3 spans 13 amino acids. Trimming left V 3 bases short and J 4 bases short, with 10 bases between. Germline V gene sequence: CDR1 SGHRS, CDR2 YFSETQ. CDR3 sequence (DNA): TGCGCCAGCAGCTACGCGCCCCCAGAGACCCAGTACTTC. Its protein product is CASSYAPPETQYF.

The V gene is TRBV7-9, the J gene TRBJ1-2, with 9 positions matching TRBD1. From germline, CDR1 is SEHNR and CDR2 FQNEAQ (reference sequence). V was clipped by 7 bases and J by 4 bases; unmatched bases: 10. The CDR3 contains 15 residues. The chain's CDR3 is CASNPTGQGSYGYTF. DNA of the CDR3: TGTGCCAGCAACCCAACCGGACAGGGGAGCTATGGCTACACCTTC.

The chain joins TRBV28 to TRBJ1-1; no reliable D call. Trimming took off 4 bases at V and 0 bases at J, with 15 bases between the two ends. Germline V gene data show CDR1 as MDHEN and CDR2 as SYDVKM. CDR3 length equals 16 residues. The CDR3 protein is CASSSPGFTLNTEAFF. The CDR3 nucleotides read TGTGCCAGCAGTTCCCCCGGGTTTACCCTGAACACTGAAGCTTTCTTT.